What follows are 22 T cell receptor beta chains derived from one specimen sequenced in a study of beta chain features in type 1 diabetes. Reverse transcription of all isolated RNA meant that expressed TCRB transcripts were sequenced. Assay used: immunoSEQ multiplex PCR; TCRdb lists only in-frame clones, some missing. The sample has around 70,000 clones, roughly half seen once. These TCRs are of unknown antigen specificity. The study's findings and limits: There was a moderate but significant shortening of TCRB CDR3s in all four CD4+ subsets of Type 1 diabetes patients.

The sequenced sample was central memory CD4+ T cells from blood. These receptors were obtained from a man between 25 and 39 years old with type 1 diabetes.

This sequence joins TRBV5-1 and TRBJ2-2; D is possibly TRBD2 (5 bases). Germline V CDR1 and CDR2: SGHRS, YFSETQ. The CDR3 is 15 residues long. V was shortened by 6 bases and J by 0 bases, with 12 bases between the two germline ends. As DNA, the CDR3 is TGCGCCAGCATCTGGGAGCGTCCGAACACCGGGGAGCTGTTTTTT. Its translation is CASIWERPNTGELFF.

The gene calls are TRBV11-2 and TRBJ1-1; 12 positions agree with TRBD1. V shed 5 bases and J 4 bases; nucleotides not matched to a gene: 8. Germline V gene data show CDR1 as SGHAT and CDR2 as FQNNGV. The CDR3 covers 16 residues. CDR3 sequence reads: CASSVNWDRGLTEAFF. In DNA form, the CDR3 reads TGTGCCAGCAGCGTTAATTGGGACAGGGGGCTCACTGAAGCTTTCTTT.

The CDR3 DNA follows: TGTGCCTGGCTTAAAGGACAGGGATCCTACAATGAGCAGTTCTTC. Translated: CAWLKGQGSYNEQFF. V gene TRBV30 combines with J gene TRBJ2-1, with 8 bases lining up with TRBD1. This CDR3 has 15 residues. Trimming cost V 5 bases and J 1 base; bases outside gene matches: 7. CDR1 GTSNPN and CDR2 SVGIG come from the germline V gene (reference sequence).

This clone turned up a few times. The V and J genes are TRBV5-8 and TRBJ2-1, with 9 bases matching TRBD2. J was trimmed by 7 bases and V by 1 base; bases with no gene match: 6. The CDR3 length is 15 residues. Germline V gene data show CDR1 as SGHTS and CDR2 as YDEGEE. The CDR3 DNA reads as TGTGCCAGCAGCTTGTGGAGCGGGGGGCTTAATGAGCAGTTCTTC. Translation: CASSLWSGGLNEQFF. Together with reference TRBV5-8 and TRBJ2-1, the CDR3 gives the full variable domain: EAGVTQSPTHLIKTRGQQATLRCSPISGHTSVYWYQQALGLGLQFLLWYDEGEERNRGNFPPRFSGRQFPNYSSELNVNALELEDSALYLCASSLWSGGLNEQFFGPGTRLTVL.

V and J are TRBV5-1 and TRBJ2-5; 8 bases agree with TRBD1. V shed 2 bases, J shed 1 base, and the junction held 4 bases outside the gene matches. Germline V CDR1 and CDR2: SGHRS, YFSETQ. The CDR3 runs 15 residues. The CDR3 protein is CASSLGRGLQETQYF. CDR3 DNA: TGCGCCAGCAGCTTAGGCAGGGGGCTCCAAGAGACCCAGTACTTC.

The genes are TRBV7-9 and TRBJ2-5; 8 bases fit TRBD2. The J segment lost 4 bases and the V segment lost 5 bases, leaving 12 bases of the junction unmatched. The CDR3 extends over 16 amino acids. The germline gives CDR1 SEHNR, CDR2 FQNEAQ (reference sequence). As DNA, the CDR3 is TGTGCCAGCAGCGACCAAGGCGGGAGGTTCCCAGAGACCCAGTACTTC. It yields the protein CASSDQGGRFPETQYF.

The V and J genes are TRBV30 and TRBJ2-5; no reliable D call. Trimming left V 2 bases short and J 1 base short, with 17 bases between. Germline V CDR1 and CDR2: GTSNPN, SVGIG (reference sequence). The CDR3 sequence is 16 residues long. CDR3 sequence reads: CAWSSPVLYPQETQYF. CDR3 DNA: TGTGCCTGGAGTTCCCCGGTCCTCTACCCCCAAGAGACCCAGTACTTC.

The DNA for the CDR3 is TGTGCCAGCAGACGGGAGCCGCGTGGAGGCACAGATACGCAGTATTTT. Its translation is CASRREPRGGTDTQYF. The V gene is TRBV2, the J gene TRBJ2-3; possible D gene TRBD2, 6 bases. From germline, CDR1 is SNHLY and CDR2 FYNNEI. The CDR3 extends over 16 amino acids. Trimming shortened V by 6 bases and J by 1 base, and 17 bases separated the two germline ends.

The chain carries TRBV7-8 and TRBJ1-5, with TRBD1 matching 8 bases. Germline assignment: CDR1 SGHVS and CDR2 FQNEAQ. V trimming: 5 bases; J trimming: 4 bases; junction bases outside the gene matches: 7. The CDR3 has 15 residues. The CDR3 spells CASSPVDRVNQPQHF. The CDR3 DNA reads TGTGCCAGCAGCCCGGTGGACAGGGTTAATCAGCCCCAGCATTTT. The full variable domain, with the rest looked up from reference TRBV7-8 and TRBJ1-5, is GAGVSQSPRYKVAKRGQDVALRCDPISGHVSLFWYQQALGQGPEFLTYFQNEAQLDKSGLPSDRFFAERPEGSVSTLKIQRTQQEDSAVYLCASSPVDRVNQPQHFGDGTRLSIL.

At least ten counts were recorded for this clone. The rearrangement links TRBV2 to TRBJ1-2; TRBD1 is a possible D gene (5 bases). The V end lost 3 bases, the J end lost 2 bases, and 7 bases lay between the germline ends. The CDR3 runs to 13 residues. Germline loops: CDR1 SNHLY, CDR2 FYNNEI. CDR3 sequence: CASSDAGNYGYTF. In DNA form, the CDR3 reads TGTGCCAGCAGTGACGCAGGGAACTATGGCTACACCTTC.

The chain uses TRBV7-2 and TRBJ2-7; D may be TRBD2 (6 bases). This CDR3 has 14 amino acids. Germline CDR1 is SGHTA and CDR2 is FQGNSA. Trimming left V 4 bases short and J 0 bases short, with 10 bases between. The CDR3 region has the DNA TGTGCCAGCAGCTCCCAAGCGGGCTCCTACGAGCAGTACTTC. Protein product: CASSSQAGSYEQYF. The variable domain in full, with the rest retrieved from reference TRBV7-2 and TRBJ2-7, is GAGVSQSPSNKVTEKGKDVELRCDPISGHTALYWYRQSLGQGLEFLIYFQGNSAPDKSGLPSDRFSAERTGGSVSTLTIQRTQQEDSAVYLCASSSQAGSYEQYFGPGTRLTVT.

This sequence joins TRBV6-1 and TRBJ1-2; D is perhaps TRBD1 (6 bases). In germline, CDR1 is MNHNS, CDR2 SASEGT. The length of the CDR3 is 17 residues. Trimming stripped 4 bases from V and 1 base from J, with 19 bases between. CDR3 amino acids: CASSVGGRGSNNYGYTF. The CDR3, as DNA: TGTGCCAGCAGTGTGGGTGGCAGGGGCTCTAATAACTATGGCTACACCTTC.

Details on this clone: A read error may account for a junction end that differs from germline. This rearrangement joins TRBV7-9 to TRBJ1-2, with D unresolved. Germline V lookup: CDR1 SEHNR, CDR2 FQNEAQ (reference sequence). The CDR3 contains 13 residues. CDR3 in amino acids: CASSPSGSFLPYF. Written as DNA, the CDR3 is TGTGCCAGCAGCCCCTCCGGGAGCTTCCTCCCTTATTTC.

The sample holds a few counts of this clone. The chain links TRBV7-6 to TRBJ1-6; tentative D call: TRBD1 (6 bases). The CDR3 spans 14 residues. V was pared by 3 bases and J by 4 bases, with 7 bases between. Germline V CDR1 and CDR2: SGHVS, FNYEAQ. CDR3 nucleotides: TGTGCCAGCAGCTTCGGACAGTATAATTCACCCCTCCACTTT. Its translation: CASSFGQYNSPLHF.

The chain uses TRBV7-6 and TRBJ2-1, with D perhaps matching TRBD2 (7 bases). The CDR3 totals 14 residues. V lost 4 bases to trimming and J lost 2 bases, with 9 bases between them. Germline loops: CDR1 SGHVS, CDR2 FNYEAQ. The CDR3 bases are TGTGCCAGCAGCTGGGGGGGCGCCTACAATGAGCAGTTCTTC. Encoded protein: CASSWGGAYNEQFF.

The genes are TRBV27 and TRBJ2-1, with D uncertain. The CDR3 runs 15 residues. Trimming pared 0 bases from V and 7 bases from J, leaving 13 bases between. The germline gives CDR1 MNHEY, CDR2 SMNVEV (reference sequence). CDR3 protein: CASSLSNRFANEQFF. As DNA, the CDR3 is TGTGCCAGCAGTTTATCGAACCGGTTTGCGAATGAGCAGTTCTTC.

The DNA for the CDR3 is TGTGCCAGCAGTGAGCCCCAGGGAACTATCTATGGCTACACCTTC. Amino acid sequence: CASSEPQGTIYGYTF. This sequence joins TRBV6-1 and TRBJ1-2; D possibly corresponds to TRBD1 (5 bases). The V end lost 3 bases, the J end lost 4 bases, and 15 bases lay between the germline ends. The CDR3 runs to 15 residues. Per the germline V gene, CDR1 is MNHNS and CDR2 is SASEGT.

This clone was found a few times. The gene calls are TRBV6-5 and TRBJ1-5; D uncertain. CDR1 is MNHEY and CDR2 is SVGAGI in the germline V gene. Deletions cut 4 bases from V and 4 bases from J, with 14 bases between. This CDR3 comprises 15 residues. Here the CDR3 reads CASSSDSAGNQPQHF. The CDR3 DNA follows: TGTGCCAGCAGTTCGGACTCCGCTGGGAATCAGCCCCAGCATTTT.

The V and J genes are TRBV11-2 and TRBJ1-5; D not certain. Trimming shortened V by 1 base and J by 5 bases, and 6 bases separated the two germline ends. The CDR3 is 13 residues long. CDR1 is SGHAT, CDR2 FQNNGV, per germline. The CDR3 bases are TGTGCCAGCAGCTTAGGCAGTGATCAGCCCCAGCATTTT. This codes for CASSLGSDQPQHF.

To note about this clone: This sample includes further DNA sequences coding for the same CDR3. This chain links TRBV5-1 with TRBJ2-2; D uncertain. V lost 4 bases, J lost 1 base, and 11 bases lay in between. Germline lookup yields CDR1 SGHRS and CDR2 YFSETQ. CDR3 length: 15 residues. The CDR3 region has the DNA TGCGCCAGCAGCGTAGGAACGGGGAACACCGGGGAGCTGTTTTTT. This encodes CASSVGTGNTGELFF.

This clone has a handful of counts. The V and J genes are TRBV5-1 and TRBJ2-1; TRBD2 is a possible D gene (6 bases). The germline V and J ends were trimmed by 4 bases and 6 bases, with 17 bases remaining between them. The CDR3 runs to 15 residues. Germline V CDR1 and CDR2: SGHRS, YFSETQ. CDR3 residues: CASSPRDLGSNEQFF. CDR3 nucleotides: TGCGCCAGCAGCCCTCGGGACTTAGGGTCCAATGAGCAGTTCTTC.

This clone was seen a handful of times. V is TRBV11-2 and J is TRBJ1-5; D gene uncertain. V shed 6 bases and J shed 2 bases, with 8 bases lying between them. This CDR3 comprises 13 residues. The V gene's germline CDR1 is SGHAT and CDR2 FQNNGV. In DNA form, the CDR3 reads TGTGCCAGCAGTCCGGGAGGCAATCAGCCCCAGCATTTT. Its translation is CASSPGGNQPQHF.